The 28 T cell receptor beta chains reported below all come from one sample, sequenced in a study of cytomegalovirus exposure and HLA in healthy donors. A multiplex PCR was run with 60 Vbeta primers and 13 Jbeta primers. Only in-frame clones appear in the TCRdb table, and some are missing; sequencing was by immunoSEQ multiplex PCR. The sample lists 100,000 to 150,000 clones, 75% to 85% seen once, with 7% to 9.5% in the top ten. The sequencing input was PBMCs. Receptor source: a man aged 25 to 40 in good health and CMV-seropositive.

The CDR3 DNA is TGTGCCAGCAGCGTAGGGGCTAGCGGGGGGCGGCAGTACTTC. This sequence encodes CASSVGASGGRQYF. The chain has TRBV9 and TRBJ2-5, with 11 bases that match TRBD2. V shed 0 bases and J 11 bases; nucleotides not matched to a gene: 6. Germline CDR1 is SGDLS and CDR2 is YYNGEE. The CDR3 consists of 14 residues. The whole variable domain, remainder taken from reference TRBV9 and TRBJ2-5, is DSGVTQTPKHLITATGQRVTLRCSPRSGDLSVYWYQQSLDQGLQFLIQYYNGEERAKGNILERFSAQQFPDLHSELNLSSLELGDSALYFCASSVGASGGRQYFGPGTRLLVL.

This clone was found once. The chain links TRBV10-2 to TRBJ1-6; maybe TRBD1 (6 bases). Germline V CDR1 and CDR2: WSHSY, SAAADI. V gave up 6 bases and J gave up 8 bases, with 11 bases separating them. The CDR3 is 13 amino acids. The CDR3 loop reads CASRGSGDSPLHF. Here the CDR3 DNA reads TGCGCCAGCAGAGGGTCAGGGGATTCACCCCTCCACTTT.

The V gene is TRBV5-6, the J gene TRBJ1-5, with D uncertain. The CDR3 is 14 residues long. The V gene's germline CDR1 is SGHDT and CDR2 YYEEEE. V was pared by 5 bases and J by 3 bases, with 12 bases between. The DNA of the CDR3 is TGTGCCAGCAGTCCGACACGGTTCAATCAGCCCCAGCATTTT. Residues: CASSPTRFNQPQHF.

This chain uses TRBV7-9 with TRBJ1-1; D is perhaps TRBD1 (5 bases). Germline CDR1 is SEHNR and CDR2 is FQNEAQ (reference sequence). The ends were cut back, 5 bases at V and 6 bases at J, with 19 bases in the middle. This CDR3 has 15 residues. CDR3 sequence: CASSGPGLPGPEAFF. The CDR3 DNA reads as TGTGCCAGCAGCGGACCGGGACTCCCAGGCCCTGAAGCTTTCTTT. The full variable domain, its missing parts supplied by reference TRBV7-9 and TRBJ1-1, is DTGVSQNPRHKITKRGQNVTFRCDPISEHNRLYWYRQTLGQGPEFLTYFQNEAQLEKSRLLSDRFSAERPKGSFSTLEIQRTEQGDSAMYLCASSGPGLPGPEAFFGQGTRLTVV.

The chain uses TRBV6-5 and TRBJ2-2, with D hard to call. The germline CDR1 and CDR2 sequences are MNHEY and SVGAGI. V gave up 11 bases and J gave up 1 base, with 8 bases separating them. This CDR3 contains 12 residues. The DNA of the CDR3 is TGTGCCGGTGTAGAGAACACCGGGGAGCTGTTTTTT. It yields the protein CAGVENTGELFF.

The rearrangement uses TRBV7-2 and TRBJ2-2; 8 bases are a match to TRBD2. With 5 bases clipped from V and 3 bases from J, the junction kept 5 bases outside the gene matches. CDR1 is SGHTA and CDR2 is FQGNSA in the germline V gene. The CDR3 contains 15 residues. The CDR3 reads CASSPNGGDTGELFF. In DNA, the CDR3 is TGTGCCAGCAGCCCCAACGGGGGGGACACCGGGGAGCTGTTTTTT.

The count of this clone is one. This chain links TRBV4-1 with TRBJ2-1, with D perhaps matching TRBD2 (5 bases). V was shortened by 4 bases and J by 4 bases, with 11 bases between the two germline ends. CDR1 and CDR2 (germline): MGHRA, YSYEKL. This CDR3 is 14 amino acids long. CDR3 protein: CASSREGTYNEQFF. As DNA, the CDR3 is TGCGCCAGCAGCCGTGAGGGAACTTACAATGAGCAGTTCTTC.

This clone appeared once. This chain connects TRBV6-1 to TRBJ1-6, with 9 bases fitting TRBD1. The V and J ends lost 6 bases and 7 bases, in that order; junction bases with no gene match: 7. CDR1 and CDR2 from the germline V gene are MNHNS and SASEGT. The CDR3 runs to 15 residues. The CDR3 DNA is TGTGCCAGCAGGCAACAGGGGGCCCTAAATTCACCCCTCCACTTT. Its protein is CASRQQGALNSPLHF.

This clone showed up just a few times. This chain joins TRBV6-4 and TRBJ2-7; 9 nucleotides agree with TRBD1. Germline V lookup: CDR1 MRHNA, CDR2 SNTAGT. Trimming cost V 2 bases and J 2 bases; bases outside gene matches: 4. The CDR3 consists of 15 residues. The CDR3 nucleotides are TGTGCCAGCAGTGACGGACAGGGGACCACCTACGAGCAGTACTTC. Amino acids: CASSDGQGTTYEQYF.

The chain couples TRBV4-1 to TRBJ2-7; 8 bases line up with TRBD2. There are 14 residues in the CDR3. Trimming cost V 3 bases and J 3 bases; bases outside gene matches: 4. Germline values: CDR1 MGHRA, CDR2 YSYEKL. The DNA for the CDR3 is TGCGCCAGCAGCCAGGCGGGGGGAGTCTACGAGCAGTACTTC. Encoded protein: CASSQAGGVYEQYF.

The sample holds a few counts of this clone. J is TRBJ2-1 and V is TRBV10-1, with 12 nucleotides matching TRBD1. CDR1 WNHNN and CDR2 SYGVQD come from the germline V gene (reference sequence). This CDR3 region has 16 residues. Trimming cost V 5 bases and J 9 bases; bases outside gene matches: 11. In nucleotides, the CDR3 is TGCGCCAGCAGTTATGCCCGGGACAGGGGGCTCGGTGAGCAGTTCTTC. It yields the protein CASSYARDRGLGEQFF.

This clone was seen a single time. The rearrangement joins TRBV19 to TRBJ1-1; the D is unclear. This CDR3 is built from 13 residues. The V gene lost 1 base and the J gene lost 8 bases, with 11 bases spanning the gap. Germline values: CDR1 LNHDA, CDR2 SQIVND (reference sequence). In nucleotides, the CDR3 is TGTGCCAGTAGTATAGGGCCCCTTAACGAAGCTTTCTTT. Translated: CASSIGPLNEAFF.

This clone occurred once. The chain recombines TRBV6-6 with TRBJ1-1; TRBD1 matches 9 bases. CDR3 length: 14 amino acids. The V gene end was trimmed by 7 bases and the J gene end by 3 bases; junction bases not matched to a gene: 6. Germline-derived CDR1 and CDR2 are MNHNY and SVGAGI (reference sequence). The CDR3 DNA is TGTGCCAGCACTCGACAGGGGGGAGACACTGAAGCTTTCTTT. Its translation: CASTRQGGDTEAFF.

The chain joins TRBV2 to TRBJ1-5; D gene unclear. Germline V gene lookup returns CDR1 SNHLY and CDR2 FYNNEI. Trimming stripped 2 bases from V and 8 bases from J, with 10 bases between. This CDR3 is 13 amino acids long. As DNA, the CDR3 is TGTGCCAGCAGTGAATTGAGGTTTAAGCCCCAGCATTTT. The encoded protein is CASSELRFKPQHF.

This clone has just a few counts. A junction boundary mismatches the germline segment, possibly from a read error. This chain joins TRBV6-5 and TRBJ1-2, with unresolved D. The CDR3 is made up of 13 amino acids. CDR1 is MNHEY, CDR2 SVGAGI, per germline. CDR3 bases: TGTGCCAGCAGTTACTCGTCGAACTTTGGCTACACCTTC. Its translation: CASSYSSNFGYTF.

J is TRBJ2-7 and V is TRBV2; 7 bases agree with TRBD1. Germline CDR1 and CDR2: SNHLY and FYNNEI. The ends lost 3 bases at V and 5 bases at J; junction bases unmatched: 10. CDR3 length equals 15 residues. CDR3 coding DNA: TGTGCCAGCAGTGACGGACGACAGGGCGTCCACGAGCAGTACTTC. Amino acid sequence: CASSDGRQGVHEQYF.

The chain has TRBV29-1 and TRBJ2-4; weak D call: TRBD2 (5 bases). The germline CDR1 and CDR2 sequences are SQVTM and ANQGSEA. V lost 5 bases and J lost 0, with 11 bases in between. This CDR3 contains 14 residues. The CDR3 DNA reads as TGCAGCGTTACCGGGGATATAGCCAAAAACATTCAGTACTTC. Translation: CSVTGDIAKNIQYF.

CDR3: CASSPIGVIDSGGYTF. The CDR3 DNA reads as TGTGCCAGCAGCCCGATAGGGGTAATCGATAGCGGTGGCTACACCTTC. The chain couples TRBV5-6 to TRBJ1-2; a possible D gene is TRBD1 (5 bases). V was shortened by 4 bases and J by 7 bases, with 23 bases between the two germline ends. The CDR3 runs to 16 residues. The germline V gene has CDR1 SGHDT and CDR2 YYEEEE.

This clone was counted only a few times. The chain carries TRBV7-8 and TRBJ1-6; TRBD1 matches 8 bases. In germline, CDR1 is SGHVS, CDR2 FQNEAQ. V trimming: 3 bases; J trimming: 5 bases; junction bases outside the gene matches: 3. The CDR3 totals 15 residues. Written as DNA, the CDR3 is TGTGCCAGCAGCTTTAACAGGGGGGATAATTCACCCCTCCACTTT. Translating it yields CASSFNRGDNSPLHF.

The chain is built from TRBV4-2 and TRBJ2-2, with TRBD2 identical over 7 bases. Germline V lookup: CDR1 LGHNA, CDR2 YNFKEQ. V shed 0 bases, J shed 1 base, and the junction held 2 bases outside the gene matches. CDR3 length: 16 amino acids. The CDR3 DNA sequence: TGTGCCAGCAGCCAAGAACTAGCGAGGAACACCGGGGAGCTGTTTTTT. The encoded protein is CASSQELARNTGELFF.

The rearrangement links TRBV19 to TRBJ1-1, with D possibly being TRBD1 (5 bases). V was clipped by 7 bases and J by 3 bases, with 15 bases between them. Germline CDR1 reads LNHDA; CDR2 reads SQIVND (reference sequence). The CDR3 is 14 residues long. The CDR3 nucleotides are TGTGCCAGTAACAAAGCTCGGGGGGACACTGAAGCTTTCTTT. Its protein is CASNKARGDTEAFF.

This rearrangement joins TRBV5-1 to TRBJ2-5; tentatively, D is TRBD1 (6 bases). The length of the CDR3 is 15 residues. The ends were cut back, 4 bases at V and 2 bases at J, with 15 bases in the middle. The germline V gene has CDR1 SGHRS and CDR2 YFSETQ. The CDR3 sequence is CASSTSDSSQETQYF. CDR3 bases: TGCGCCAGCAGCACTTCGGACAGCTCTCAAGAGACCCAGTACTTC.

V gene TRBV12-5 combines with J gene TRBJ2-3, with D unclear. V was trimmed by 4 bases and J by 6 bases, leaving 11 bases between them. Germline V CDR1 and CDR2: LGHNT, FRNRAP. The length of the CDR3 is 13 residues. The CDR3 region is CASGSGVVDTQYF. The CDR3 region has the DNA TGTGCTAGTGGTTCCGGAGTGGTGGATACGCAGTATTTT.

The chain has TRBV6-4 and TRBJ2-1; D ambiguous. The V end lost 4 bases, the J end lost 0 bases, and 7 bases lay between the germline ends. The germline V gene has CDR1 MRHNA and CDR2 SNTAGT. The CDR3 is 14 residues long. CDR3 amino acids: CASSASSSYNEQFF. The DNA for the CDR3 is TGTGCCAGCAGTGCGAGTAGCTCCTACAATGAGCAGTTCTTC.

On this clone: The junction departs from the called germline gene at one end, perhaps through a read error. The chain employs TRBV7-8 and TRBJ2-4; D is unresolved. The CDR3 sequence is 14 residues long. Looked up from germline, CDR1 is SGHVS and CDR2 is FQNEAQ. CDR3 nucleotide sequence: TGTGCCAGCAGCCCCGGTTGGCGGAAAAACATTCAGTGCTTC. Translating gives CASSPGWRKNIQCF. Complete variable domain (other parts from reference TRBV7-8 and TRBJ2-4): GAGVSQSPRYKVAKRGQDVALRCDPISGHVSLFWYQQALGQGPEFLTYFQNEAQLDKSGLPSDRFFAERPEGSVSTLKIQRTQQEDSAVYLCASSPGWRKNIQCFGAGTRLSVL.

The chain carries TRBV6-4 and TRBJ2-2; weak D call: TRBD2 (5 bases). Germline CDR1 reads MRHNA; CDR2 reads SNTAGT. V lost 3 bases and J 1 base, leaving 9 bases between the germline ends. This CDR3 contains 15 residues. CDR3 DNA sequence: TGTGCCAGCAGTGAAGCGGCAGGGAACACCGGGGAGCTGTTTTTT. The encoded protein is CASSEAAGNTGELFF.

This clone appeared a few times. The chain combines TRBV14 with TRBJ2-5; tentatively, D is TRBD1 (6 bases). Between the trimmed V and J ends, which lost 0 bases and 4 bases, there was a span of 12 bases. Germline values: CDR1 SGHDN, CDR2 FVKESK. This CDR3 has 15 amino acids. The CDR3 region is CASSQEGIGGETQYF. The CDR3 DNA reads TGTGCCAGCAGCCAAGAGGGAATAGGGGGAGAGACCCAGTACTTC.

The chain employs TRBV14 and TRBJ2-7; 11 nucleotides line up with TRBD1. Germline V CDR1 and CDR2: SGHDN, FVKESK. Trimming took 0 bases from V and 2 from J; bases not matched to a gene: 3. The CDR3 extends over 16 amino acids. Here the CDR3 reads CASSQDMGQGAYEQYF. In DNA form, the CDR3 reads TGTGCCAGCAGCCAAGATATGGGACAGGGGGCCTACGAGCAGTACTTC. Looking up the rest from reference TRBV14 and TRBJ2-7 gives the full variable domain: EAGVTQFPSHSVIEKGQTVTLRCDPISGHDNLYWYRRVMGKEIKFLLHFVKESKQDESGMPNNRFLAERTGGTYSTLKVQPAELEDSGVYFCASSQDMGQGAYEQYFGPGTRLTVT.